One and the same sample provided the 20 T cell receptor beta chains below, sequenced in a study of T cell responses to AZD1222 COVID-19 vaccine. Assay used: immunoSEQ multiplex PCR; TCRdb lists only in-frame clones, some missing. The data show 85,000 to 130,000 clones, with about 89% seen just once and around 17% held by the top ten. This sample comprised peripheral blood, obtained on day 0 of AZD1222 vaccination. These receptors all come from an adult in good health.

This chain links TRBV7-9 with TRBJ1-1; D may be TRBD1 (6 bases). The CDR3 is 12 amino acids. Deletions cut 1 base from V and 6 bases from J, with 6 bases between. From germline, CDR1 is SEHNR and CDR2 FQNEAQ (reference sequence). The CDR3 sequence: CASSLEGAEAFF. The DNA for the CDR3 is TGTGCCAGCAGCTTAGAGGGGGCTGAAGCTTTCTTT.

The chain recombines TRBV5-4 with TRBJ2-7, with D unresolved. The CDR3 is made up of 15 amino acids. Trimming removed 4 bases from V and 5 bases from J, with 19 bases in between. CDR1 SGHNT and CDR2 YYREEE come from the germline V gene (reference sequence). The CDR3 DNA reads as TGTGCCAGCAGCCCGAGAGGACCCGCTGCCCACGAGCAGTACTTC. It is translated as CASSPRGPAAHEQYF.

The CDR3 region is CAISESTSSGNEQFF. CDR3 sequence (DNA): TGTGCCATCAGTGAGTCGACTAGCAGTGGGAATGAGCAGTTCTTC. V usage is TRBV10-3 and J usage is TRBJ2-1; 7 bases map to TRBD2. Looked up from germline, CDR1 is ENHRY and CDR2 is SYGVKD. The CDR3 spans 15 residues. Germline trimming cut 0 bases from V and 7 bases from J; bases unmatched to any gene: 6.

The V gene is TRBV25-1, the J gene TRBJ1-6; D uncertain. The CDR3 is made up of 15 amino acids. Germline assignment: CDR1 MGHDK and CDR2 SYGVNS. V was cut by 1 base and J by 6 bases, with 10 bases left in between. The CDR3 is CASSESAGSNSPLHF. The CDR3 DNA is TGTGCCAGCAGTGAATCGGCCGGGTCTAATTCACCCCTCCACTTT.

The CDR3 loop is CASPNHGEAFF. Here the CDR3 DNA reads TGTGCCAGCCCTAACCACGGTGAAGCTTTCTTT. The chain recombines TRBV2 with TRBJ1-1; D gene uncertain. From germline, CDR1 is SNHLY and CDR2 FYNNEI. The ends were cut back, 8 bases at V and 7 bases at J, with 11 bases in the middle. This CDR3 comprises 11 residues.

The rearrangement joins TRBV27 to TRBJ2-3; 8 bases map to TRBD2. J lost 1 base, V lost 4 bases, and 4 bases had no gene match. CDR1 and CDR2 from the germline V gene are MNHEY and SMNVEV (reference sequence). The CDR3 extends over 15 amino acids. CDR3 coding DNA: TGTGCCAGCAGTTCAATGACTAGCGGCACAGATACGCAGTATTTT. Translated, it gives CASSSMTSGTDTQYF.

CDR3 region: CASSLAVTANYGYTF. The CDR3 DNA sequence: TGTGCCAGCAGTCTCGCGGTTACTGCTAACTATGGCTACACCTTC. This chain joins TRBV5-5 and TRBJ1-2, with D hard to call. Per the germline V gene, CDR1 is SGHKS and CDR2 is YYEKEE (reference sequence). There are 15 residues in the CDR3. Trimming cost V 5 bases and J 0 bases, with 14 bases left between them.

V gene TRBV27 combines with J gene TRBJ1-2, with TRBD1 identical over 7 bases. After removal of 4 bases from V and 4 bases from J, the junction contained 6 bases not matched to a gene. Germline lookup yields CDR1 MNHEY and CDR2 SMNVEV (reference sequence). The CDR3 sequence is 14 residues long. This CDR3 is CASSWAGGGYGYTF. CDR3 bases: TGTGCCAGCAGTTGGGCAGGGGGGGGCTATGGCTACACCTTC.

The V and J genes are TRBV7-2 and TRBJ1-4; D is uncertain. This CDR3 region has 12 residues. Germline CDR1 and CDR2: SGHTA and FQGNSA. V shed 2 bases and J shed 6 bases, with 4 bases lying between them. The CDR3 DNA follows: TGTGCCAGCAGCTTAAACGATGAAAAACTGTTTTTT. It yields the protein CASSLNDEKLFF.

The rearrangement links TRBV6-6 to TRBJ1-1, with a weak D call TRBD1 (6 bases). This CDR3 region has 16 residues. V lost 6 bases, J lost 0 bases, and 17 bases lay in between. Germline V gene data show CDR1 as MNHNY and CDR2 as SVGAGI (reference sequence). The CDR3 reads CASREGTGTLNTEAFF. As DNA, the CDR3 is TGTGCCAGCAGGGAGGGCACAGGGACCTTGAACACTGAAGCTTTCTTT.

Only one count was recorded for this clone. The CDR3 here is CASSTSTLAVEANYGYTF. The CDR3, as DNA: TGTGCCAGTAGTACGTCCACGCTAGCGGTTGAAGCTAACTATGGCTACACCTTC. This chain connects TRBV19 to TRBJ1-2; no reliable D call. The CDR3 has 18 amino acids. V was clipped by 4 bases and J by 0 bases, with 21 bases between them. Germline CDR1 and CDR2: LNHDA and SQIVND (reference sequence).

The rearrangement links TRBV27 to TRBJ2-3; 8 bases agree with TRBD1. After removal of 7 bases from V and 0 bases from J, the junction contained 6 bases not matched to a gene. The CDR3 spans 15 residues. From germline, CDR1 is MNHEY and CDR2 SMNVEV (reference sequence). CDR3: CASTRGTGSTDTQYF. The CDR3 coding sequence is TGTGCCAGCACTCGAGGGACAGGTAGCACAGATACGCAGTATTTT.

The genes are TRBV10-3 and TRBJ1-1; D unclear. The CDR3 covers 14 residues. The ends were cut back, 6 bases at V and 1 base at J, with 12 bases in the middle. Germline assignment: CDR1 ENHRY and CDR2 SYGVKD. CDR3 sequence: CAIRIAEGNTEAFF. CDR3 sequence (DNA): TGTGCCATCAGAATTGCAGAGGGGAACACTGAAGCTTTCTTT.

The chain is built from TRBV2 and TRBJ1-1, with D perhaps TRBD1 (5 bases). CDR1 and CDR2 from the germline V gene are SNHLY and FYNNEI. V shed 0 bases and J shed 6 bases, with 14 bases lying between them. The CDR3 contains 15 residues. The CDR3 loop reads CASSEALGAAPEAFF. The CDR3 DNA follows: TGTGCCAGCAGTGAAGCGCTTGGGGCAGCCCCTGAAGCTTTCTTT.

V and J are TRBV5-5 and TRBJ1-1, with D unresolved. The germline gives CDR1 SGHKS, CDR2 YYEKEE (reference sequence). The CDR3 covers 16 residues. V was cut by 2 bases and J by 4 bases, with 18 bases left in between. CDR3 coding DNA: TGTGCCAGCAGCTTTCTCGTATTCAGCGGGGTCACTGAAGCTTTCTTT. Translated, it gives CASSFLVFSGVTEAFF.

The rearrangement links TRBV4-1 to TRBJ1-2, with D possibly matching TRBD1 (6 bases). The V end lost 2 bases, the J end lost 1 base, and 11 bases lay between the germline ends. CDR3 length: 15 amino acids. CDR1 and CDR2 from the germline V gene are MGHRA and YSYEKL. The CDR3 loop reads CASSQTGSVNYGYTF. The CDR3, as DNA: TGCGCCAGCAGCCAAACAGGGAGTGTTAACTATGGCTACACCTTC.

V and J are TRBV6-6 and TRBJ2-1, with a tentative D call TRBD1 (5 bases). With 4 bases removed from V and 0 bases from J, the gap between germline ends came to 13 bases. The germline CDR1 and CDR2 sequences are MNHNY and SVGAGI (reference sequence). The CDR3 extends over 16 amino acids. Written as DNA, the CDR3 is TGTGCCAGCAGTTCTCGACAGTCGAGCTCCTACAATGAGCAGTTCTTC. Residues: CASSSRQSSSYNEQFF.

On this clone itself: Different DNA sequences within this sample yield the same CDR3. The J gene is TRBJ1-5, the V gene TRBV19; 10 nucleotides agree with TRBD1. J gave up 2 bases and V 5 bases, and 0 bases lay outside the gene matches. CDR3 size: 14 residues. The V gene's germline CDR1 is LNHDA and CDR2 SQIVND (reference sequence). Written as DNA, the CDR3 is TGTGCCAGTAGTGGGACAGGGGGCAATCAGCCCCAGCATTTT. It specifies CASSGTGGNQPQHF.

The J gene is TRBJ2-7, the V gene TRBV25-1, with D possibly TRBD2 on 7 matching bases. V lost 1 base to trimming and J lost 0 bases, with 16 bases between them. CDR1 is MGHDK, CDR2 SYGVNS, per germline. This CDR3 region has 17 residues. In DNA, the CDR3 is TGTGCCAGCAGTGAATTTGGGGGGGCTTTACGCTCCTACGAGCAGTACTTC. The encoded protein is CASSEFGGALRSYEQYF.

The CDR3 nucleotides are TGTGCCAGCAGCTTGGTCGACAGGGGGCCTGGAAACACCATATATTTT. Translated, it gives CASSLVDRGPGNTIYF. This sequence joins TRBV5-6 and TRBJ1-3; TRBD1 agrees at 10 bases. With 0 bases clipped from V and 2 bases from J, the junction kept 2 bases outside the gene matches. From germline, CDR1 is SGHDT and CDR2 YYEEEE. This CDR3 spans 16 amino acids.